The next 24 T cell receptor beta chains were all read from a single sample in a study of post-analysis software for immune sequencing data. General study results and limits: Comparison of patients with controls showed about 5 TRBV segments more frequent in patients, TRBV5-6, TRBV5-1 and TRBV20-1 among them.

Their cognate antigens are unknown. cDNA libraries for TCR beta contained unique molecular identifiers. TCRdb redid the calling of the PCR reads with MiXCR, one entry per CDR3 protein. The sample consists of about 200,000 distinct CDR3 sequences, about 30% of them appearing once. Source material: blood. The origin of the receptors is a girl aged 2 to 17 with multiple sclerosis.

The rearrangement uses TRBV28 and TRBJ1-1, with unresolved D. V gave up 5 bases and J gave up 3 bases, with 7 bases separating them. Germline CDR1 reads MDHEN; CDR2 reads SYDVKM. The CDR3 totals 12 residues. The CDR3 reads CASSPRYTEAFF. CDR3 DNA sequence: TGTGCCAGCAGTCCCCGGTACACTGAAGCTTTCTTT.

The V and J genes are TRBV20-1 and TRBJ1-2, with 7 bases identical to TRBD1. This CDR3 comprises 14 residues. V lost 1 base and J lost 3; bases outside the gene matches: 5. Germline CDR1 reads DFQATT; CDR2 reads SNEGSKA (reference sequence). The CDR3 region has the DNA TGCAGTGCTAGAGTAACAGGGGATCACTATGGCTACACCTTC. Translating gives CSARVTGDHYGYTF.

The chain combines TRBV5-1 with TRBJ2-2, with D maybe TRBD2 (5 bases). With 0 bases removed from V and 0 bases from J, the gap between germline ends came to 9 bases. Germline-derived CDR1 and CDR2 are SGHRS and YFSETQ. The CDR3 consists of 16 residues. The CDR3 nucleotides read TGCGCCAGCAGCTTGGAGAGGGCCCCGAACACCGGGGAGCTGTTTTTT. Translating gives CASSLERAPNTGELFF.

In its sample, this clonotype was seen a few times. This sequence joins TRBV27 and TRBJ2-1, with D tentatively TRBD1 or TRBD2 (5 bases each). Trimming cost V 5 bases and J 8 bases, with 19 bases left between them. The length of the CDR3 is 15 residues. Germline-derived CDR1 and CDR2 are MNHEY and SMNVEV (reference sequence). The CDR3 loop reads CASSIIGGLRDEQFF. CDR3 DNA: TGTGCCAGCAGTATAATTGGGGGATTACGCGATGAGCAGTTCTTC.

CDR3 loop: CASSPLGREKLFF. In nucleotides, the CDR3 is TGTGCCAGCAGTCCATTGGGCAGAGAAAAACTGTTTTTT. The chain employs TRBV27 and TRBJ1-4; D is unclear. The V gene lost 5 bases and the J gene lost 8 bases, with 12 bases spanning the gap. The CDR3 loop spans 13 amino acids. CDR1 MNHEY and CDR2 SMNVEV come from the germline V gene (reference sequence).

This clonotype was observed a handful of times. This rearrangement joins TRBV20-1 to TRBJ1-1, with a possible D match to TRBD1 (5 bases). CDR3 size: 14 residues. Looked up from germline, CDR1 is DFQATT and CDR2 is SNEGSKA (reference sequence). Trimming left V 6 bases short and J 3 bases short, with 17 bases between. CDR3 coding DNA: TGCAGTGCCCCGGGGCAGGGTAGGGACACTGAAGCTTTCTTT. This encodes CSAPGQGRDTEAFF.

Concerning this clonotype: A much larger clonotype is one base distant, so this may be a read error. V is TRBV3-1 and J is TRBJ2-5; D not certain. The DNA end favors TRBJ2-7, so the J call may be wrong. The CDR3 is made up of 14 amino acids. Germline V CDR1 and CDR2: LGHDT, YNNKEL (reference sequence). CDR3 DNA sequence: TGTGCCGGCAGCCATCACGATCGTCAGTACGAGCAGTACTTC. Amino acids: CAGSHHDRQYEQYF.

There are many counts of this clonotype. The chain has TRBV11-2 and TRBJ2-7; TRBD1 might be the D (6 bases). Germline CDR1 is SGHAT and CDR2 is FQNNGV. The CDR3 loop spans 16 amino acids. Deletions cut 4 bases from V and 3 bases from J, with 19 bases between. Written as DNA, the CDR3 is TGTGCCAGCAGCTCGATCATGGGGGCAGGGGACTACGAGCAGTACTTC. As protein: CASSSIMGAGDYEQYF.

The table lists this clonotype with many counts. V gene TRBV5-1 combines with J gene TRBJ2-3; the D gene is possibly TRBD2 (6 bases). Trimming took 4 bases from V and 3 from J, leaving 15 bases between them. This CDR3 comprises 15 residues. Germline loops: CDR1 SGHRS, CDR2 YFSETQ. CDR3 sequence (DNA): TGCGCCAGCAGCCCTGATGGGGGGAGTACAGATACGCAGTATTTT. Translation: CASSPDGGSTDTQYF.

Worth noting for this clonotype: A much larger clone differs by one base, so this may be a read error. This chain uses TRBV28 with TRBJ2-5; D not resolved. This CDR3 has 15 amino acids. The germline V gene encodes CDR1 MDHEN and CDR2 SYDVKM. In nucleotides, the CDR3 is TGTGCCAGCAGTTTCGGCCTCGAAGGGCAAGAGGCCCAGTACTTC. Translating it yields CASSFGLEGQEAQYF.

This clonotype was counted at least ten times. The genes are TRBV7-9 and TRBJ2-7, with D unclear. The germline gives CDR1 SEHNR, CDR2 FQNEAQ (reference sequence). This CDR3 has 12 amino acids. Deletions cut 3 bases from V and 2 bases from J, with 5 bases between. DNA for the CDR3: TGTGCCAGCAGCTTCGAAACCTACGAGCAGTACTTC. Amino acids: CASSFETYEQYF.

On this clonotype itself: A read error is possible here, since a much larger clone lies one base away. V is TRBV29-1 and J is TRBJ2-7, with a weak D call TRBD1 (6 bases). The end of the DNA is better explained by TRBJ2-5, so the J call may be wrong. CDR3 length: 14 amino acids. CDR1 and CDR2 from the germline V gene are SQVTM and ANQGSEA. Here the CDR3 DNA reads TGCAGCGTTGAAGATCGCAGGGGAGAAGAGACCCAGTACTTC. It codes for CSVEDRRGEETQYF.

There are many counts of this clonotype. V usage is TRBV29-1 and J usage is TRBJ2-5; TRBD2 is a possible D gene (5 bases). CDR1 is SQVTM, CDR2 ANQGSEA, per germline. The CDR3 is 14 residues long. The V end lost 1 base, the J end lost 4 bases, and 13 bases lay between the germline ends. In DNA, the CDR3 is TGCAGCGTTGAAGCGGCGGAGGTCGGAGAGACCCAGTACTTC. As protein: CSVEAAEVGETQYF.

The sample holds a few counts of this clonotype. The genes are TRBV7-6 and TRBJ2-7; TRBD1 agrees at 7 bases. This CDR3 contains 14 residues. Unmatched junction bases numbered 6, after V lost 2 bases and J lost 5 bases. Germline CDR1 and CDR2: SGHVS and FNYEAQ. CDR3: CASSLYDRVDEQYF. The DNA of the CDR3 is TGTGCCAGCAGCTTATATGACAGGGTGGACGAGCAGTACTTC. Using reference TRBV7-6 and TRBJ2-7 for the parts outside the CDR3, the full variable domain is GAGVSQSPRYKVTKRGQDVALRCDPISGHVSLYWYRQALGQGPEFLTYFNYEAQQDKSGLPNDRFSAERPEGSISTLTIQRTEQRDSAMYRCASSLYDRVDEQYFGPGTRLTVT.

This clonotype occurred many times. The chain combines TRBV5-1 with TRBJ2-1, with 10 positions matching TRBD1. CDR3 length equals 16 residues. The V gene's germline CDR1 is SGHRS and CDR2 YFSETQ. The V segment lost 3 bases and the J segment 8 bases; nucleotides outside the gene matches: 11. CDR3 in DNA: TGCGCCAGCAGCTCGGGGACCGGGACAGGGGTCTATGAGCAGTTCTTC. This translates into CASSSGTGTGVYEQFF. The whole variable domain, remainder taken from reference TRBV5-1 and TRBJ2-1, is KAGVTQTPRYLIKTRGQQVTLSCSPISGHRSVSWYQQTPGQGLQFLFEYFSETQRNKGNFPGRFSGRQFSNSRSEMNVSTLELGDSALYLCASSSGTGTGVYEQFFGPGTRLTVL.

This clonotype was recorded only once. This clone may be a read error of a much larger clone one base away. This chain connects TRBV5-1 to TRBJ2-1; 10 bases are a match to TRBD2. This CDR3 comprises 15 residues. Germline V gene sequence: CDR1 SGHRS, CDR2 YFSETQ. Here the CDR3 DNA reads TGCGCCGGCAGCTATACTAGCGGGGCTTACAATGAGCAGTTCTTC. It specifies CAGSYTSGAYNEQFF.

At least ten counts were recorded for this clonotype. This chain connects TRBV10-3 to TRBJ2-5; D is undetermined. Looked up from germline, CDR1 is ENHRY and CDR2 is SYGVKD. V was cut by 4 bases and J by 5 bases, with 8 bases left in between. CDR3 length: 12 residues. CDR3 region: CAISVLGETQYF. CDR3 DNA: TGTGCCATCAGTGTCTTGGGGGAGACCCAGTACTTC.

This clonotype was observed at least ten times. This chain uses TRBV11-2 with TRBJ1-1, with D possibly matching TRBD1 (5 bases). CDR3 length: 14 residues. Trimming pared 1 base from V and 4 bases from J, leaving 10 bases between. Germline V gene lookup returns CDR1 SGHAT and CDR2 FQNNGV. CDR3 coding DNA: TGTGCCAGCAGCTTAGGTGGGGGACGCACTGAAGCTTTCTTT. Translation: CASSLGGGRTEAFF. Complete variable domain (other parts from reference TRBV11-2 and TRBJ1-1): EAGVAQSPRYKIIEKRQSVAFWCNPISGHATLYWYQQILGQGPKLLIQFQNNGVVDDSQLPKDRFSAERLKGVDSTLKIQPAKLEDSAVYLCASSLGGGRTEAFFGQGTRLTVV.

This clonotype was observed many times. The V gene is TRBV10-3, the J gene TRBJ2-5; TRBD1 or TRBD2 may be the D gene (6 bases each). There are 15 residues in the CDR3. Germline CDR1 ENHRY, CDR2 SYGVKD. V was pared by 10 bases and J by 5 bases, with 23 bases between. DNA of the CDR3: TGTGCCACCTCCCTCGGAGGGGGTGAGTGGGAGACCCAGTACTTC. This sequence encodes CATSLGGGEWETQYF.

The rearrangement links TRBV30 to TRBJ1-4; D unclear. The CDR3 sequence is 13 residues long. Trimming left V 5 bases short and J 2 bases short, with 9 bases between. Germline lookup yields CDR1 GTSNPN and CDR2 SVGIG (reference sequence). The CDR3 nucleotides are TGTGCCTGGCAACCGGGGACTAATGAAAAACTGTTTTTT. Amino acid sequence: CAWQPGTNEKLFF.

V and J are TRBV29-1 and TRBJ2-2, with 9 bases that match TRBD1. J gave up 4 bases and V 6 bases, and 9 bases lay outside the gene matches. The CDR3 consists of 15 residues. CDR1 and CDR2 from the germline V gene are SQVTM and ANQGSEA. The CDR3 is CSVSGTGSPTGELFF. CDR3 coding DNA: TGCAGCGTATCAGGGACAGGGAGTCCCACCGGGGAGCTGTTTTTT.

The chain recombines TRBV2 with TRBJ2-7, with D hard to call. In germline, CDR1 is SNHLY, CDR2 FYNNEI. There are 14 residues in the CDR3. V lost 4 bases to trimming and J lost 0 bases, with 10 bases between them. DNA of the CDR3: TGTGCCAGCAGTGTTTTTTTCGGCTCCTACGAGCAGTACTTC. Translated, it gives CASSVFFGSYEQYF.

This clonotype came up many times. The V and J genes are TRBV4-1 and TRBJ2-1; 11 nucleotides line up with TRBD2. Germline assignment: CDR1 MGHRA and CDR2 YSYEKL. With V trimmed by 8 bases and J by 5 bases, 8 bases remained unmatched. CDR3 size: 15 residues. CDR3 nucleotides: TGCGCCAGCGGAACTAGCGGGAGATTCAACAATGAGCAGTTCTTC. This gives the protein CASGTSGRFNNEQFF.

The sample holds many counts of this clonotype. The chain employs TRBV28 and TRBJ2-7; D may be TRBD2 (6 bases). Germline CDR1 MDHEN, CDR2 SYDVKM. The CDR3 covers 14 residues. The germline V and J ends were trimmed by 5 bases and 2 bases, with 13 bases remaining between them. CDR3: CASSPRRAPYEQYF. The DNA of the CDR3 is TGTGCCAGCAGTCCCCGGAGGGCGCCCTACGAGCAGTACTTC.